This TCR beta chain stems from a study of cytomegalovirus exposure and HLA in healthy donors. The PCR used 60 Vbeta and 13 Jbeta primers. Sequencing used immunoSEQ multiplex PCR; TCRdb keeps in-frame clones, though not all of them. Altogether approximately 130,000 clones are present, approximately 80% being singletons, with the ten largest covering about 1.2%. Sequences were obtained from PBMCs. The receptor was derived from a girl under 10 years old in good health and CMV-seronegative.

CDR3 nucleotides: TGTGCCAGCTGCCGGGACAGCGACGAGCAGTACTTC. Translation gives CASCRDSDEQYF. The V gene is TRBV7-8, the J gene TRBJ2-7, with 7 bases aligning to TRBD1. CDR3 length: 12 residues. V trimming: 8 bases; J trimming: 5 bases; junction bases outside the gene matches: 6. CDR1 is SGHVS, CDR2 FQNEAQ, per germline.